This TCR beta chain was sequenced in a study of early T cells in non-severe SARS-CoV-2 infection. Overall study context: Sequencing of unsorted whole blood was done on bulk RNA, leaving chains unpaired.

cDNA molecules, individually, were tagged with unique molecular identifiers. TCRdb re-analysed the 5' RACE reads in MiXCR, keeping a single row per CDR3 protein. This sample has around 61,000 distinct CDR3 sequences; about 10% occur once, and the top ten carry 6.5%. The CDR3 runs to 13 residues. Germline V gives CDR1 SEHNR, CDR2 FQNEAQ (reference sequence). The germline V and J ends were trimmed by 5 bases and 3 bases, with 11 bases remaining between them. Points from the study as a whole: Matching with VDJdb favored anti-spike CD8 responses (missing private and CD4 specificities).

This clonotype came up many times. Its antigen is undetermined. The receptor comes from an adult who was a healthcare worker with PCR-confirmed SARS-CoV-2 infection or an uninfected control (not recorded which). The chain joins TRBV7-9 to TRBJ2-7, with D possibly called TRBD1 or TRBD2 (5 bases each). Sequencing input: whole blood. The chain's CDR3 is CASSVGVDYEQYF. CDR3 in DNA: TGTGCCAGCAGCGTGGGGGTGGACTACGAGCAGTACTTC.